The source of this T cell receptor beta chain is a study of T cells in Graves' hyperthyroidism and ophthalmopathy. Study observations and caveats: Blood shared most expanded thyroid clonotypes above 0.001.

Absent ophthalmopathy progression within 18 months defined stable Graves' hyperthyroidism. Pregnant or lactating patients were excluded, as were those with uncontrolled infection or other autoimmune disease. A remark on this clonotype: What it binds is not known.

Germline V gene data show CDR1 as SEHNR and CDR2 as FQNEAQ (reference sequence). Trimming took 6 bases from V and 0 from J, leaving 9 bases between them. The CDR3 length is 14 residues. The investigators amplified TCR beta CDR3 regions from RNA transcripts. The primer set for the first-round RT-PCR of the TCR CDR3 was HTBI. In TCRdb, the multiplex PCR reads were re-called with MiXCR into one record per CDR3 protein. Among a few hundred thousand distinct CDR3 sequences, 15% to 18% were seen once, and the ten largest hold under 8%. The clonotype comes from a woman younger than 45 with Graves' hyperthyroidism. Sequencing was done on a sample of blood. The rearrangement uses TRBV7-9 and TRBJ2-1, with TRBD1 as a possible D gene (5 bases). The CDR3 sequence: CASRDSSSYNEQFF. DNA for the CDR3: TGTGCCAGCAGAGACAGCAGCTCCTACAATGAGCAGTTCTTC.